This T cell receptor beta chain was recorded in a study of blood T cells in healthy people across ages. CDR1 and CDR2 from the germline V gene are KGHDR and SFDVKD. The V gene end was trimmed by 3 bases and the J gene end by 8 bases; junction bases not matched to a gene: 3. The CDR3 has 14 residues. This clonotype was detected only a few times. The antigen is not known. Study observations and caveats: What prevented conclusive comparison of naive and antigen-experienced cells was that PBMCs were unsorted. Changes in expanded clonotypes were possibly confounded, as the CMV status of donors was unknown. Older age coincided with a roughly linear decline in TCR beta diversity per million T cells.

Sample-barcoded 5' priming and a J-beta primer mix drove a second PCR of roughly 7 to 11 cycles. A single record per CDR3 protein comes from TCRdb applying MiXCR to the 5' RACE reads. The sample lists about 1.5 million distinct CDR3 sequences, around two fifths occurring once. The authors drew about 10 milliliters of peripheral blood from each donor. The source is a woman in her late teens or twenties in good health. Input material: blood. The chain joins TRBV24-1 to TRBJ2-1; TRBD2 aligns across 10 bases. CDR3 sequence reads: CATSDPSGGYEQFF. Written as DNA, the CDR3 is TGTGCCACCAGTGATCCTAGCGGGGGTTATGAGCAGTTCTTC.